The TCR beta chain under discussion was sequenced for a study of T cell repertoires in cytomegalovirus infection. Overall study findings and caveats: Summed frequency of public TCR beta families distinguished CMV carriers with the relevant HLA.

In regard to this clonotype: No antigen is known for it. At one end, the junction sequence differs from germline, possibly due to a read error.

The CDR3 extends over 16 amino acids. The V gene's germline CDR1 is SGHKS and CDR2 YYEKEE (reference sequence). TCRdb re-called the reads through MiXCR, storing one row per CDR3 protein. The sample shows about 89,000 distinct CDR3 sequences, approximately 30% of them seen only once. The TCR was taken from a human donor in good health (CMV status not recorded). Some clones in this sample may be carry-over from other donors' samples. Sequences were derived from CD8+ T cells from cultured PBMCs, sampled from culture after CMV antigen stimulation. The chain employs TRBV5-5 and TRBJ1-1; TRBD1 aligns across 8 bases. In nucleotides, the CDR3 is TGTGCCAGAAGCTTGTTGGGACAGGTCATGAACACTGAAGCTTTCTTT. This gives the protein CARSLLGQVMNTEAFF.